Listed below are T cell receptor beta chains from one sample, sequenced in a study of CD8 T cells in Susac syndrome. TCRdb re-analysed the immunoSEQ multiplex PCR reads in MiXCR, keeping a single row per CDR3 protein. Of about 240,000 distinct CDR3 sequences in the sample, 90% to 97% are singletons; the top ten hold about 0.095%. The sample consisted of CD4+ T cells from PBMCs. These receptor sequences come from a human donor with Susac syndrome. Each CDR3 is given with its conserved first and last residue. Each record gives: D gene, clone size, V gene, CDR3 protein. D genes are given only for firm matches. Not every row has a clone size; where given, it reads once, few, many or a size class.

NA | NA | TRBV7-2 | CASSRSLAGYEQFF
NA | NA | TRBV20-1 | CSARDLKTGTFGNTIYF
TRBD1 | NA | TRBV4-1 | CASSPPRQGAEKLFF
NA | NA | TRBV9 | CASSVAGTFNTEAFF
NA | NA | TRBV15 | CATSRDRDFEAFF
NA | NA | TRBV3-1 | CASSQEGKRNYGYTF
TRBD2 | NA | TRBV24-1 | CATSGFSGTSYEQYF
NA | few | TRBV12-3/TRBV12-4 | CASSLGGDSTDTQYF
NA | NA | TRBV5-1 | CASSLGKIAIQETQYF
TRBD1 | NA | TRBV9 | CASSVGTGDKPRGYTF
TRBD1 | NA | TRBV28 | CASSDHTGAPYEQYF
NA | NA | TRBV12-5 | CASGLSRINTEAFF
TRBD1 | NA | TRBV3-1 | CASSLGDGTGGGYTF
TRBD2 | NA | TRBV29-1 | CSVGLGTRTGELFF
NA | NA | TRBV24-1 | CATSGGTYNEQFF
TRBD1 | NA | TRBV18 | CASSTGQGASGEQFF
NA | NA | TRBV25-1 | CASSESTRYYEQYF
NA | NA | TRBV29-1 | CSVLGGSNYGYTF
NA | NA | TRBV25-1 | CASSNPSSSGNTIYF
TRBD1 | NA | TRBV30 | CAWSVGRGLYQPQHF
NA | NA | TRBV27 | CASSSPRFGEQYF
TRBD2 | NA | TRBV20-1 | CSASWLAEILTDTQYF
NA | NA | TRBV28 | CASSLWYQPQHF
NA | NA | TRBV7-9 | CASSNGRGPSTDTQYF
NA | NA | TRBV18 | CASSPNRGANTEAFF
NA | NA | TRBV5-1 | CASSGRALQSGQYF
TRBD1 | NA | TRBV7-8 | CASSRDGQGLTDTQYF